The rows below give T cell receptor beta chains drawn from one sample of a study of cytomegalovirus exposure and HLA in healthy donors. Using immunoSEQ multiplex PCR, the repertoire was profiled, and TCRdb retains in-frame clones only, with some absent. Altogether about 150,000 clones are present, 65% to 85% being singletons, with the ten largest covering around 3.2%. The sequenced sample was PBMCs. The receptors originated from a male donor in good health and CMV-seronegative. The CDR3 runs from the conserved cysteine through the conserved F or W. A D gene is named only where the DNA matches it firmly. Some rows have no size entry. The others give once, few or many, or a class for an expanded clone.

CDR3nt: TGTGCCAGCAGTTTATCGTCAGCGGGAGACATTCAGTACTTC
CDR3aa: CASSLSSAGDIQYF
j_gene: TRBJ2-4
d_gene: TRBD2
v_gene: TRBV27
abundance: NA

CDR3nt: TGTGCCAGCAGTGGACAGGGCCGCGAGCAGTTCTTC
CDR3aa: CASSGQGREQFF
j_gene: TRBJ2-1
d_gene: TRBD1
v_gene: TRBV2
abundance: NA

CDR3nt: TGCGCCAGCAGCTTGGGTGGCAGGGGGCGGTCAACTGAAGCTTTCTTT
CDR3aa: CASSLGGRGRSTEAFF
j_gene: TRBJ1-1
d_gene: TRBD1
v_gene: TRBV5-1
abundance: NA

CDR3nt: TGTGCCAGCAGTGCACTAGCGGGATTTTACGAGCAGTACTTC
CDR3aa: CASSALAGFYEQYF
j_gene: TRBJ2-7
d_gene: TRBD2
v_gene: TRBV6-6
abundance: NA

CDR3nt: TGCGCCAGCAGCCAAAAAACCGGGACTAGCGGGAGGGGATACAACAATGAGCAGTTCTTC
CDR3aa: CASSQKTGTSGRGYNNEQFF
j_gene: TRBJ2-1
d_gene: TRBD2
v_gene: TRBV4-3
abundance: few

CDR3nt: TGTGCCAGCCTGGACAGGGGGCCCACTGAAGCTTTCTTT
CDR3aa: CASLDRGPTEAFF
j_gene: TRBJ1-1
d_gene: TRBD1
v_gene: TRBV19
abundance: NA

CDR3nt: TGTGCCAGCGGGATAGCGGGAGGGCCGGGCGAGACCCAGTACTTC
CDR3aa: CASGIAGGPGETQYF
j_gene: TRBJ2-5
d_gene: TRBD2
v_gene: TRBV9
abundance: NA

CDR3nt: TGTGCCAGCAGCCCAGGTACTTTCAACTATGGCTACACCTTC
CDR3aa: CASSPGTFNYGYTF
j_gene: TRBJ1-2
d_gene: NA
v_gene: TRBV7-2
abundance: NA

CDR3nt: TGTGCCAGCAGCGACGCCCGCGGCGGGGGATTGACCAAAAACATTCAGTACTTC
CDR3aa: CASSDARGGGLTKNIQYF
j_gene: TRBJ2-4
d_gene: TRBD2
v_gene: TRBV13
abundance: NA

CDR3nt: TGTGCCAGCTCACCACCCCTCCGTAGACTAGCGGGAGATGAGCAGTACTTC
CDR3aa: CASSPPLRRLAGDEQYF
j_gene: TRBJ2-7
d_gene: TRBD2
v_gene: TRBV18
abundance: NA

CDR3nt: TGCGCCAGCAGCCAATCGACAGGGTTATTTAGCGATGAGCAGTTCTTC
CDR3aa: CASSQSTGLFSDEQFF
j_gene: TRBJ2-1
d_gene: TRBD1
v_gene: TRBV4-3
abundance: few

CDR3nt: TGTGCCAGCAGCGCGGGACAGCCAAATCAGCCCCAGCATTTT
CDR3aa: CASSAGQPNQPQHF
j_gene: TRBJ1-5
d_gene: TRBD1
v_gene: TRBV7-9
abundance: NA

CDR3nt: TGTGCCAGCAGGAGTGCTGTAGAACCCAACTATGGCTACACCTTC
CDR3aa: CASRSAVEPNYGYTF
j_gene: TRBJ1-2
d_gene: NA
v_gene: TRBV11-2
abundance: NA

CDR3nt: TGTGCCAGTAGTATAAACAGGGCTGGTGAGCAGTTCTTC
CDR3aa: CASSINRAGEQFF
j_gene: TRBJ2-1
d_gene: NA
v_gene: TRBV19
abundance: NA

CDR3nt: TGTGCCAGCAGAGATGTTACTAGCGACTCCTACGAGCAGTACTTC
CDR3aa: CASRDVTSDSYEQYF
j_gene: TRBJ2-7
d_gene: TRBD2
v_gene: TRBV11-2
abundance: NA

CDR3nt: TGTGCCAGCAGCGTAGTAGGTAGCGGGGGGGCCATCCTCTACAATGAGCAGTTCTTC
CDR3aa: CASSVVGSGGAILYNEQFF
j_gene: TRBJ2-1
d_gene: TRBD2
v_gene: TRBV9
abundance: NA

CDR3nt: TGCGCCAGCAGCCAAGACGGGCCGTCAGCGGCCTCCTACAATGAGCAGTTCTTC
CDR3aa: CASSQDGPSAASYNEQFF
j_gene: TRBJ2-1
d_gene: NA
v_gene: TRBV4-1
abundance: few

CDR3nt: TGTGCCAGCAGTGGGGGCAGAGAAAATTCACCCCTCCACTTT
CDR3aa: CASSGGRENSPLHF
j_gene: TRBJ1-6
d_gene: NA
v_gene: TRBV2
abundance: NA

CDR3nt: TGCGCCAGCAGCTACGAGACAGGGACGGCTTTCTTT
CDR3aa: CASSYETGTAFF
j_gene: TRBJ1-1
d_gene: TRBD1
v_gene: TRBV5-1
abundance: NA

CDR3nt: TGCGCCAGCAGACCGGACAGGGGACACACCGGGGAGCTGTTTTTT
CDR3aa: CASRPDRGHTGELFF
j_gene: TRBJ2-2
d_gene: TRBD1
v_gene: TRBV5-1
abundance: NA

CDR3nt: TGCGCCAGCAGCCTGACAGGGGGTTTAGGGGAAAAACTGTTTTTT
CDR3aa: CASSLTGGLGEKLFF
j_gene: TRBJ1-4
d_gene: TRBD1
v_gene: TRBV4-1
abundance: few

CDR3nt: TGTGCCAGCAGTCAACAGGGCAGGGTCCCCTACGAGCAGTACTTC
CDR3aa: CASSQQGRVPYEQYF
j_gene: TRBJ2-7
d_gene: NA
v_gene: TRBV2
abundance: NA

CDR3nt: TGCAGCGTTTCCCGCGGGAGAGGATACGAGCAGTACTTC
CDR3aa: CSVSRGRGYEQYF
j_gene: TRBJ2-7
d_gene: TRBD2
v_gene: TRBV29-1
abundance: NA

CDR3nt: TGTGCCAGCAGCTTATCCAGGGCTACCGGGGAGCTGTTTTTT
CDR3aa: CASSLSRATGELFF
j_gene: TRBJ2-2
d_gene: NA
v_gene: TRBV7-2
abundance: NA

CDR3nt: TGTGCCAGCTCCCCCGTTGGGGCACCTAATCAGCCCCAGCATTTT
CDR3aa: CASSPVGAPNQPQHF
j_gene: TRBJ1-5
d_gene: NA
v_gene: TRBV18
abundance: NA

CDR3nt: TGCGCCAGCAGGAAAGGCGGGACAGGGCGATCACCCCTCCACTTT
CDR3aa: CASRKGGTGRSPLHF
j_gene: TRBJ1-6
d_gene: TRBD1
v_gene: TRBV5-1
abundance: NA

CDR3nt: TGTGCCAGCAGCAGGAACACCGGGGAGCTGTTTTTT
CDR3aa: CASSRNTGELFF
j_gene: TRBJ2-2
d_gene: NA
v_gene: TRBV6-1
abundance: NA

CDR3nt: TGCGCCAGCAGCCATCAGCCGGGACACCGAACCCCGAACCCCTTCTATAGCAATCAGCCCCAGCATTTT
CDR3aa: CASSHQPGHRTPNPFYSNQPQHF
j_gene: TRBJ1-5
d_gene: NA
v_gene: TRBV5-1
abundance: few

CDR3nt: TGTGCCAGCAGTGTAGTCGACAGGGGAACTGAAGCTTTCTTT
CDR3aa: CASSVVDRGTEAFF
j_gene: TRBJ1-1
d_gene: TRBD1
v_gene: TRBV6-1
abundance: NA

CDR3nt: TGTGCCAGCAGCGTAGGGGCAGGGCAAGGCTACACCTTC
CDR3aa: CASSVGAGQGYTF
j_gene: TRBJ1-2
d_gene: NA
v_gene: TRBV9
abundance: NA

CDR3nt: TGTGCCAGCAGCCCTCAACGATTAGACAGGGACTACAATGAGCAGTTCTTC
CDR3aa: CASSPQRLDRDYNEQFF
j_gene: TRBJ2-1
d_gene: TRBD1
v_gene: TRBV11-1
abundance: NA